This TCR beta chain derives from a study of tumor-infiltrating lymphocytes in localized non-small cell lung cancer (dated by TCRdb to the early 2020s). Study-wide context: The cohort covered several histologies, both smokers and never-smokers, and patients whose samples were collected after neoadjuvant chemotherapy. In total, the ICON cohort consisted of some 160 surgical patients with localized non-small cell lung cancer who had their tumors resected. Each patient provided resected tumor tissue plus uninvolved lung tissue from the same patient, with the uninvolved lung tissue described as non-adjacent to the tumor. Flow cytometry, multiplex immunofluorescence, RNA-seq, exome sequencing and proteomics were applied to the same patients as TCR sequencing, which was one of several integrated assays. A total of approximately 50 patients were part of the paired comparison of immunoSEQ T-cell fraction between tumor and uninvolved lung.

ICON enrollment began in 2016, and the last patient was enrolled in the second half of 2018. A subcohort of around 76 patients provided fresh tumor and matched uninvolved tissue for in-depth immune analyses, with TCR sequencing among those analyses. DNA isolated from bulk tissue, without cell sorting, was used for TCR sequencing. Findings and caveats that apply to the study as a whole: No association of tumor T-cell fraction from TCR sequencing with recurrence-free survival was found (p = 0.61). Because different assays used different pieces of the same tissue, intratumor heterogeneity could not be separated from technical variation. The TCR-derived T-cell fraction showed no difference between the flow cytometry-defined immunotypes IM1 (good prognosis) and IM2 (poor prognosis). Since assay coverage differed from patient to patient depending on how much tissue was available, TCR sequencing was done for only a subset of the cohort. Higher T cell infiltration in tumors than in uninvolved lung tissue was supported by TCRbeta sequencing, consistent with immunofluorescence CD3 counts.

TCR sequencing with the immunoSEQ assay provided the T-cell fraction in tumor and uninvolved lung tissue. The original methods were these. For survival analysis, patients were divided into high (upper tertile) and low (lower two tertiles) T-cell fraction groups, which were compared by log-rank test. Paired tumor versus uninvolved lung differences in T-cell fraction were tested with a signed-rank test. TCRdb obtained this table from immuneACCESS and retained in-frame rearrangements with V and J assigned. These tables miss some clones; where compared with another copy, unresolved V genes account for less than half of the shortfall, and the remainder is unexplained. From that table come the V and J calls and clone size; the DNA was used to work out D and trimming. For this sample the table gives about 9,500 clones, of which less than 80% were detected only once. The top ten hold over 12% of the sample.

The CDR3 covers 16 residues, taking in both the cysteine and the phenylalanine. The DNA shown is the 48-base CDR3, in frame from base 1. The germline V and J ends show losses of 7 bases and 1 base respectively, and no gene match explains 9 bases of the junction. From the germline V gene, CDR1 is MDHEN and CDR2 is SYDVKM. Regarding this clone: Its cognate antigen has yet to be identified. No base quality information exists; no much larger clone differs at one position.

The chain employs TRBV28 and TRBJ2-5, and TRBD2 matches 10 of the central bases. Sequences were obtained from lung tumor tissue. The receptor comes from a human donor with non-small cell lung cancer. The nucleotide sequence reads as follows: TGTGCCAGCAAAACCGGGACTAGCGATACCCAAGAGACCCAGTACTTC. This codes for CASKTGTSDTQETQYF.